This passage covers 16 T cell receptor beta chains from one sample sequenced in a study of response to subunit inactivated influenza vaccine. TCRdb passed the RT-PCR reads through MiXCR, listing each CDR3 protein once. The sample shows more than 700,000 distinct CDR3 sequences, 21% of them seen only once. This specimen consisted of PBMCs from blood, obtained 5 days after vaccination. These receptors were taken from a man aged 50 to 59 who received an inactivated influenza vaccine.

Only a few counts were recorded for this clonotype. DNA for the CDR3: TGTGCCAGCAGCCTTAATCCGGGACTAGCGTCCAATGAGCAGTTCTTC. It codes for CASSLNPGLASNEQFF. This sequence joins TRBV4-2 and TRBJ2-1; 10 nucleotides line up with TRBD2. The CDR3 spans 16 residues. Unmatched junction bases numbered 9, after V lost 4 bases and J lost 6 bases. Germline values: CDR1 LGHNA, CDR2 YNFKEQ.

This chain joins TRBV28 and TRBJ2-7; maybe TRBD2 (9 bases). Trimming took 6 bases from V and 7 from J, leaving 22 bases between them. Germline V gene lookup returns CDR1 MDHEN and CDR2 SYDVKM. The CDR3 length is 15 residues. The chain's CDR3 is CASSLAGQASREQYF. CDR3 nucleotides: TGTGCCAGCAGCCTAGCGGGACAGGCCTCTCGGGAGCAGTACTTC.

The CDR3 DNA reads TGCAGTGCTAGAGATCCTAGGACTAGCGGGACTTACAATGAGCAGTTCTTC. It yields the protein CSARDPRTSGTYNEQFF. The rearrangement joins TRBV20-1 to TRBJ2-1, with TRBD2 matching 12 bases. From germline, CDR1 is DFQATT and CDR2 SNEGSKA (reference sequence). V trimming: 0 bases; J trimming: 4 bases; junction bases outside the gene matches: 7. The CDR3 sequence is 17 residues long.

The CDR3 DNA reads TGCGCCAGCAGCCAAGACGAAAATACGCAGTATTTT. This codes for CASSQDENTQYF. The chain employs TRBV4-1 and TRBJ2-3; the D is unclear. The CDR3 covers 12 residues. Trimming removed 0 bases at V and 7 bases at J, with 5 bases between. Looked up from germline, CDR1 is MGHRA and CDR2 is YSYEKL.

This clonotype has more than one count but fewer than ten. V and J are TRBV20-1 and TRBJ2-7; TRBD2 matches at 13 bases. This CDR3 comprises 16 residues. The germline V gene has CDR1 DFQATT and CDR2 SNEGSKA (reference sequence). Trimming at V came to 3 bases and at J to 0 bases, leaving 5 bases not matched to a gene. The DNA of the CDR3 is TGCAGTGCTAGTACGGGACTAGCGGGACTCTCCTACGAGCAGTACTTC. It is translated as CSASTGLAGLSYEQYF.

This clonotype was detected only a few times. The chain has TRBV4-1 and TRBJ1-1; D is uncertain. This CDR3 has 11 residues. The V end was cut by 1 base, the J end by 12 bases, with 9 bases between. Germline V CDR1 and CDR2: MGHRA, YSYEKL. The CDR3 bases are TGCGCCAGCAGCCAAGGTGTACTAACTTTCTTT. The encoded protein is CASSQGVLTFF.

This clonotype was observed a handful of times. The rearrangement joins TRBV12-3 or TRBV12-4 to TRBJ1-2; unclear D gene. This CDR3 comprises 13 residues. Trimming stripped 7 bases from V and 5 bases from J, with 14 bases between. As DNA, the CDR3 is TGTGCCAGCACCCCCGGGGTTCAATATGGCTACACCTTC. This sequence encodes CASTPGVQYGYTF.

CDR3: CASSSVGEGVTDTQYF. CDR3 sequence (DNA): TGTGCCAGCAGTTCTGTGGGGGAGGGCGTCACAGATACGCAGTATTTT. The chain recombines TRBV28 with TRBJ2-3, with TRBD2 matching over 7 bases. This CDR3 contains 16 residues. From germline, CDR1 is MDHEN and CDR2 SYDVKM. Trimming took 4 bases from V and 2 from J; bases not matched to a gene: 9.

This clonotype came up a few times. The chain is built from TRBV6-2 or TRBV6-3 and TRBJ2-7; D gene uncertain. The V and J ends lost 6 bases and 2 bases respectively, with 14 bases between them. Germline CDR1 MNHEY, CDR2 SVGEGT. CDR3 length: 14 residues. The CDR3, as DNA: TGTGCCAGCAGCCCCGCCGCACAGCCCTACGAGCAGTACTTC. It translates to CASSPAAQPYEQYF.

In this sample, this clonotype turned up a few times. CDR3 sequence reads: CSASGLTADTQYF. CDR3 DNA sequence: TGCAGTGCTAGTGGACTCACGGCAGATACGCAGTATTTT. The V and J genes are TRBV20-1 and TRBJ2-3; a weak D match, TRBD2 (5 bases). The length of the CDR3 is 13 residues. Germline values: CDR1 DFQATT, CDR2 SNEGSKA (reference sequence). Trimming left V 3 bases short and J 4 bases short, with 11 bases between.

This clonotype was recorded at least ten times. The chain has TRBV9 and TRBJ1-2; D is uncertain. CDR3 length: 13 amino acids. Germline CDR1 reads SGDLS; CDR2 reads YYNGEE. V was clipped by 0 bases and J by 5 bases, with 8 bases between them. The CDR3 sequence: CASSVGSSYGYTF. The CDR3 bases are TGTGCCAGCAGCGTAGGTAGCAGTTATGGCTACACCTTC.

In its sample, this clonotype was seen a few times. V gene TRBV20-1 combines with J gene TRBJ2-7; 9 nucleotides match TRBD2. After removal of 2 bases from V and 6 bases from J, the junction contained 8 bases not matched to a gene. The germline CDR1 and CDR2 sequences are DFQATT and SNEGSKA (reference sequence). The CDR3 extends over 14 amino acids. The CDR3 DNA reads TGCAGTGCTAGACTCTCAGCGGGAGGCGGCGAGCAGTACTTC. Translating it yields CSARLSAGGGEQYF.

The chain recombines TRBV20-1 with TRBJ2-5; 7 positions match TRBD1. Trimming took 5 bases from V and 7 from J; bases not matched to a gene: 13. CDR1 and CDR2 (germline): DFQATT, SNEGSKA (reference sequence). This CDR3 comprises 14 residues. CDR3 in DNA: TGCAGTGCTCCCCCACCCGGGACAGCGTGGACCCAGTACTTC. Its translation is CSAPPPGTAWTQYF.

This clonotype was seen a single time. V and J are TRBV6-1 and TRBJ2-7; 10 nucleotides agree with TRBD2. Trimming removed 5 bases from V and 1 base from J; junction bases left unmatched: 8. CDR3 length equals 16 residues. Germline lookup yields CDR1 MNHNS and CDR2 SASEGT. CDR3 amino acids: CASSRSTSGFSYEQYF. CDR3 sequence (DNA): TGTGCCAGCAGTCGATCGACTAGCGGGTTTTCCTACGAGCAGTACTTC.

The genes are TRBV29-1 and TRBJ1-2; possible D gene TRBD1, 5 bases. In germline, CDR1 is SQVTM, CDR2 ANQGSEA. This CDR3 is 14 amino acids long. V shed 3 bases and J shed 3 bases, with 14 bases lying between them. The CDR3 loop reads CSVDRALRDYGYTF. CDR3 DNA sequence: TGCAGCGTTGACAGGGCCCTTAGGGACTATGGCTACACCTTC.

In this sample, this clonotype turned up a few times. J is TRBJ2-7 and V is TRBV12-3 or TRBV12-4; 8 bases are a match to TRBD1. The CDR3 has 14 amino acids. The junction had 11 bases not matched to a gene; V was cut back by 4 bases and J by 9 bases. The CDR3 loop reads CASSSAYDRGGQYF. The CDR3 DNA is TGTGCCAGCAGTTCCGCATATGACAGGGGTGGGCAGTACTTC.